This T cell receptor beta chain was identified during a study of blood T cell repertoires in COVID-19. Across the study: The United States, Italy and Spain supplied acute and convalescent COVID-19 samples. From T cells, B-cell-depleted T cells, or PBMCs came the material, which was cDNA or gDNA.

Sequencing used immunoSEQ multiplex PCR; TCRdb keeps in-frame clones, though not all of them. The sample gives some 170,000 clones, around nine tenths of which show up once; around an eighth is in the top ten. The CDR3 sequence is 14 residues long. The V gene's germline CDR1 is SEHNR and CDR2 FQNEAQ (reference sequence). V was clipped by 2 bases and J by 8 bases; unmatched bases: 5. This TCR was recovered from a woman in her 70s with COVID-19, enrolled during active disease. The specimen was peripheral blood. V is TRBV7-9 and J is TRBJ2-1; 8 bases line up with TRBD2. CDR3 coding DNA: TGTGCCAGCAGCTTACTAAGCGGGAGAGATGAGCAGTTCTTC. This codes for CASSLLSGRDEQFF.